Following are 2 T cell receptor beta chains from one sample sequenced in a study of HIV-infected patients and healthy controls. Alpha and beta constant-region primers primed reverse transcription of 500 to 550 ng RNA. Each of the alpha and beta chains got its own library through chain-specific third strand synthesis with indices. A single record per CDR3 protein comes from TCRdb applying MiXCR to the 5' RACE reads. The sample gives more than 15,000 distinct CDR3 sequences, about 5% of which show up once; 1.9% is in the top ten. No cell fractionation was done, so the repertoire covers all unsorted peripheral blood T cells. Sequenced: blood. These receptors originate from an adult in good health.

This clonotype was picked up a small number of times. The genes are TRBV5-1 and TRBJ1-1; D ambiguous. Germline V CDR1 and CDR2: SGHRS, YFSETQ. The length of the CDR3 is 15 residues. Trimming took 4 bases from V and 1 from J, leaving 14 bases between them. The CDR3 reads CASSGTSSENTEAFF. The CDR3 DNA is TGCGCCAGCAGCGGAACGAGTTCAGAGAACACTGAAGCTTTCTTT.

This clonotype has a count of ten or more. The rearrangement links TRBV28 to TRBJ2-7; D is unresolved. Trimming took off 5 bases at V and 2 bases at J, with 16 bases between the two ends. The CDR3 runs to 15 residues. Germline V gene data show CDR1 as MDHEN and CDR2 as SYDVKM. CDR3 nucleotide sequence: TGTGCCAGCAGTGTGGACGGAGAAGAAACCTACGAGCAGTACTTC. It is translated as CASSVDGEETYEQYF.